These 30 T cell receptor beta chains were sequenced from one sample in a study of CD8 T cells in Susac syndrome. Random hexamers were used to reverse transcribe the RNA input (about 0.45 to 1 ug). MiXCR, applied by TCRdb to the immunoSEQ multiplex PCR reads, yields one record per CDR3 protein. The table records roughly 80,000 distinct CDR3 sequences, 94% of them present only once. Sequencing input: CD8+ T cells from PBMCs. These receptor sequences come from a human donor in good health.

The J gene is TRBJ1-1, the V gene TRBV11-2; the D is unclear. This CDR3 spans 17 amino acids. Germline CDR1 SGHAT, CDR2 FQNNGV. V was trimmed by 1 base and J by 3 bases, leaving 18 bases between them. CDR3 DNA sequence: TGTGCCAGCAGCTTAGTAGAGATCATCCACGAGGACACTGAAGCTTTCTTT. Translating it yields CASSLVEIIHEDTEAFF.

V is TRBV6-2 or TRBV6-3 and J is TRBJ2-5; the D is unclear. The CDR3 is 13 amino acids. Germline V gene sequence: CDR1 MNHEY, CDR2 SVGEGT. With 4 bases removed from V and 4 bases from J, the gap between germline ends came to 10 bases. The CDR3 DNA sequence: TGTGCCAGCAGTTTGCCCTCAGGAGAGACCCAGTACTTC. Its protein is CASSLPSGETQYF.

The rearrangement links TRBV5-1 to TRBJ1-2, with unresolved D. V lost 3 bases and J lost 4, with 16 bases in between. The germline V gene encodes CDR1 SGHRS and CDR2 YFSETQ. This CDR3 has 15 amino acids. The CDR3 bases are TGCGCCAGCAGCTCGGAGTGGGGAGAGGGCTATGGCTACACCTTC. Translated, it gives CASSSEWGEGYGYTF.

CDR3 nucleotides: TGTGCCAGCAGCTCTTCCGGGACAGCCCGCCATGAAGCTTTCTTT. This codes for CASSSSGTARHEAFF. This rearrangement joins TRBV9 to TRBJ1-1; 7 nucleotides line up with TRBD1. V lost 4 bases, J lost 7 bases, and 13 bases stayed unmatched. CDR3 length: 15 amino acids. Germline CDR1 SGDLS, CDR2 YYNGEE.

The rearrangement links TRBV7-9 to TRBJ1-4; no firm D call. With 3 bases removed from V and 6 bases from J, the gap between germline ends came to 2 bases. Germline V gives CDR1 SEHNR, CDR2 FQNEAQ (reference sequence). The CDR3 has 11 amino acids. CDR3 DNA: TGTGCCAGCAGCTTTGATGAAAAACTGTTTTTT. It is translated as CASSFDEKLFF.

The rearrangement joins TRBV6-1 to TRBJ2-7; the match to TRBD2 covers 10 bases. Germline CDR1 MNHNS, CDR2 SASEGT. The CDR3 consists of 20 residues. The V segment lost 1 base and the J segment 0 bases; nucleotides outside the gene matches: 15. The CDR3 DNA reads TGTGCCAGCAGTGAAGTGGGGCGTGGACTAGCGGTTTTAAGCTCCTACGAGCAGTACGTC. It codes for CASSEVGRGLAVLSSYEQYV.

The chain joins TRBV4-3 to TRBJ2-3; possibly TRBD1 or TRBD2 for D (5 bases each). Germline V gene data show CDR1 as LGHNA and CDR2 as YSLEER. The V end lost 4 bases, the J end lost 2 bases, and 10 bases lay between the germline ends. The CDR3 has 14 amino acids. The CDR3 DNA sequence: TGCGCCAGCAGCCTGACAGACTACACAGATACGCAGTATTTT. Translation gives CASSLTDYTDTQYF.

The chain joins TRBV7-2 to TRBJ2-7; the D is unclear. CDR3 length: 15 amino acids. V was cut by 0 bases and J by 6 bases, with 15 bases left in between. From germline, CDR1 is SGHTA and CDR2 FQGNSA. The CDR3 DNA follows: TGTGCCAGCAGCTTAGCCCCGCTGACTTGCTGCGAGCAGTACTTC. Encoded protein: CASSLAPLTCCEQYF.

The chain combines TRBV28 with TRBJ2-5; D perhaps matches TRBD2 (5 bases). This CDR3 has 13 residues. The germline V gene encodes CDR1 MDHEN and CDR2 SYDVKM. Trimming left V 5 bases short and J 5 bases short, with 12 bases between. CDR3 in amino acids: CASSHRPGETQYF. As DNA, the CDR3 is TGTGCCAGCAGTCACAGACCGGGGGAGACCCAGTACTTC.

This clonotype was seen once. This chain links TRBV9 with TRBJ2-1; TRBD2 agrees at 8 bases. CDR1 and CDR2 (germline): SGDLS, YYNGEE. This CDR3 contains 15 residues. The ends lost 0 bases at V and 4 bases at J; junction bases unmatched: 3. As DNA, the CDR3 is TGTGCCAGCAGCGTAGCTAGCGGGCTTTACAATGAGCAGTTCTTC. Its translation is CASSVASGLYNEQFF.

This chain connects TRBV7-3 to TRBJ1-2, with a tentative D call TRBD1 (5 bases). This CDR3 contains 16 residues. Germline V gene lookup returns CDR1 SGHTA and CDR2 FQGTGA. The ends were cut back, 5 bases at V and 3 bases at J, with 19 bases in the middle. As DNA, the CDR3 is TGTGCCAGCAGCCCACACCCAGGGAAGCGTGACTATGGCTACACCTTC. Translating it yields CASSPHPGKRDYGYTF.

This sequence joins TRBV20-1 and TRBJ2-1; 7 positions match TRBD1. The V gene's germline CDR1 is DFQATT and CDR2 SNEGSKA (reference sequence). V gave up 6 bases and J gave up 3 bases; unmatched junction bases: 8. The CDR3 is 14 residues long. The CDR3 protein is CSAAGDSGYNEQFF. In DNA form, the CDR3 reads TGCAGTGCCGCCGGGGACAGTGGCTACAATGAGCAGTTCTTC.

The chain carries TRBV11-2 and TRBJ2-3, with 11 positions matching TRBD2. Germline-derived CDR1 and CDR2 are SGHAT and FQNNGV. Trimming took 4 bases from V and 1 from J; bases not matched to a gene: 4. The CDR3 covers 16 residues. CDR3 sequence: CASSSLGLAGTDTQYF. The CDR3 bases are TGTGCCAGCAGCTCCCTGGGACTAGCGGGCACAGATACGCAGTATTTT.

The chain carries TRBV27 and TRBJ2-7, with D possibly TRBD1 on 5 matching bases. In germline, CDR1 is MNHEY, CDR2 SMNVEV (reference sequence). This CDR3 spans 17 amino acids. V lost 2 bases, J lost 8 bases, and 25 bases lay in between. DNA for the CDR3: TGTGCCAGCAGTTTAGAAGTGCCGCAGGGTTTATTAGGAAAGCAGTACGTC. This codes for CASSLEVPQGLLGKQYV.

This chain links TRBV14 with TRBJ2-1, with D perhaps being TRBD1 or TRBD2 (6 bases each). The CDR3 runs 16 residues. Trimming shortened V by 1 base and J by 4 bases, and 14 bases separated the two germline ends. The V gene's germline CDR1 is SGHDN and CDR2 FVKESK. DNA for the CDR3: TGTGCCAGCAGCCAAGGATGGGGGGCCAAGTACAATGAGCAGTTCTTC. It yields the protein CASSQGWGAKYNEQFF.

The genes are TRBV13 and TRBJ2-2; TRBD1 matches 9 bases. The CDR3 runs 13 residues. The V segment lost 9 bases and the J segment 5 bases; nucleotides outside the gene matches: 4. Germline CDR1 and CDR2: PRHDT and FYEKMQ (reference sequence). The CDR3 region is CARGQGGTGELFF. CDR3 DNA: TGTGCCAGGGGACAGGGAGGAACCGGGGAGCTGTTTTTT. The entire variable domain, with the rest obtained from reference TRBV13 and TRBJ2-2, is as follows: AAGVIQSPRHLIKEKRETATLKCYPIPRHDTVYWYQQGPGQDPQFLISFYEKMQSDKGSIPDRFSAQQFSDYHSELNMSSLELGDSALYFCARGQGGTGELFFGEGSRLTVL.

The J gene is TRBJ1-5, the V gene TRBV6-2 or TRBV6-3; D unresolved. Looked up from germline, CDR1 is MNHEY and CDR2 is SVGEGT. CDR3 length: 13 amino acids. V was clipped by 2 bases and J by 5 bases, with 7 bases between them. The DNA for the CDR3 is TGTGCCAGCAGTTACGCGGTGTATCAGCCCCAGCATTTT. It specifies CASSYAVYQPQHF.

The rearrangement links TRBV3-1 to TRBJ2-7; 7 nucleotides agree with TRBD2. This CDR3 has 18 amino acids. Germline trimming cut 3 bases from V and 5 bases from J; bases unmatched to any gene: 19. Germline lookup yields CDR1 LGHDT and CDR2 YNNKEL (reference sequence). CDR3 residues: CASSHLRGVRAVQDEQYV. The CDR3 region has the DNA TGTGCCAGCAGCCATCTTCGGGGGGTACGGGCCGTCCAGGACGAGCAGTACGTC.

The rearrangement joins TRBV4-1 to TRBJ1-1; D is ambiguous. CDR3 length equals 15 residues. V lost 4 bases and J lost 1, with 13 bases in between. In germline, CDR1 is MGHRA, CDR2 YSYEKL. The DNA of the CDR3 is TGCGCCAGCAGCCGAAACCCTGAAAAGAACACTGAAGCTTTCTTT. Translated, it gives CASSRNPEKNTEAFF.

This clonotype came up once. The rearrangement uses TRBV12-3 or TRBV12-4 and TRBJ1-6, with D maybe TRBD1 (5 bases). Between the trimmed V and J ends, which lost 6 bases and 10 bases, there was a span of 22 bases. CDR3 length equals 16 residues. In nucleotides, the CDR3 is TGTGCCAGCAGCCGCCGCCCGGGGACGTATCGATCACCCCTCCACTTT. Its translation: CASSRRPGTYRSPLHF.

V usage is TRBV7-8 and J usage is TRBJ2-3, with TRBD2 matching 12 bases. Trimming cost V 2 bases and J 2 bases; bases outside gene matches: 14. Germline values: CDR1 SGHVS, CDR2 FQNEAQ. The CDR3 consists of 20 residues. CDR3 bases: TGTGCCAGCAGCTTAACCTGGACTAGCGGGACTGGTGGGACCACAGATACGCAGTATTTT. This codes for CASSLTWTSGTGGTTDTQYF.

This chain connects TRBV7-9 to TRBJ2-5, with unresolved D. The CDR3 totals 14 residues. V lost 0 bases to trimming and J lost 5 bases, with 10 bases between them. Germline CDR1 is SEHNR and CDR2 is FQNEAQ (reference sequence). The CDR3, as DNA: TGTGCCAGCAGCTTAGCGGGGTTCGGGGAGACCCAGTACTTC. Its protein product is CASSLAGFGETQYF.

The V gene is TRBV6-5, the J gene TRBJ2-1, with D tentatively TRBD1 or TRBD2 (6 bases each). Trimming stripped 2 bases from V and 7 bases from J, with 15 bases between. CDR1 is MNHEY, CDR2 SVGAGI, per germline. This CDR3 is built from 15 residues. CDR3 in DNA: TGTGCCAGCAGTTACCCAAGGAGGGGGGTGAATGAGCAGTTCTTC. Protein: CASSYPRRGVNEQFF.

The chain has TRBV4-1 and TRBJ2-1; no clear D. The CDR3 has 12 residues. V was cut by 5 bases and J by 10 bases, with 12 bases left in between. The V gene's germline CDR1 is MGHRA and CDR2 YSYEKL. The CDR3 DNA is TGCGCCAGCAGCAAACGGACCAGGGAGCAGTTCTTC. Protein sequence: CASSKRTREQFF.

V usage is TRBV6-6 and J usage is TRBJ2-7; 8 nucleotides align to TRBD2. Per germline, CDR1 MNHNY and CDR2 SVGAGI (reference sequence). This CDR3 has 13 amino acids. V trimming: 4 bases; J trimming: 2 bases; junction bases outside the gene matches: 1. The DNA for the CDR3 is TGTGCCAGCAGTTTGGGACTAGCCTACGAGCAGTACTTC. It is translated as CASSLGLAYEQYF.

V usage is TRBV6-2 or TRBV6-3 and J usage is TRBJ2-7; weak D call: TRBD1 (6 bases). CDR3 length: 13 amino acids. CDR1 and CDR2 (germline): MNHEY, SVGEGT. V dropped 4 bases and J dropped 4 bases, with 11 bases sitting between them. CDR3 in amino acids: CASSLGDRYEQYF. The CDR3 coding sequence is TGTGCCAGCAGTTTAGGCGACAGGTACGAGCAGTACTTC.

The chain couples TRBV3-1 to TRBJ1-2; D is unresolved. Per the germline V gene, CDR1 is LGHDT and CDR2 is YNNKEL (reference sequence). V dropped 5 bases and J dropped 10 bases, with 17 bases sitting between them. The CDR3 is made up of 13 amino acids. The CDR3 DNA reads TGTGCCAGCAGCGAGACGTGGGCGTTGGACTACACCTTC. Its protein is CASSETWALDYTF.

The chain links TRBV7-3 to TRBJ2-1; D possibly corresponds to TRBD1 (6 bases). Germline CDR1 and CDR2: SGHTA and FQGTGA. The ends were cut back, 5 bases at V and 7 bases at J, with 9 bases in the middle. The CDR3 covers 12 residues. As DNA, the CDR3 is TGTGCCAGCAGCCCACAGGGAAATGAGCAGTTCTTC. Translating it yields CASSPQGNEQFF.

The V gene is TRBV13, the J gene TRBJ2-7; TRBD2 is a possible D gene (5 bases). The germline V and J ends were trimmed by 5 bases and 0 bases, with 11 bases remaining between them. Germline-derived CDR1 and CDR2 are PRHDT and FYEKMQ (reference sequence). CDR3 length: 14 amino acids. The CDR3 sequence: CASSLAGSSYEQYF. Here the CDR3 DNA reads TGTGCCAGCAGCCTAGCTGGGTCCTCCTACGAGCAGTACTTC.

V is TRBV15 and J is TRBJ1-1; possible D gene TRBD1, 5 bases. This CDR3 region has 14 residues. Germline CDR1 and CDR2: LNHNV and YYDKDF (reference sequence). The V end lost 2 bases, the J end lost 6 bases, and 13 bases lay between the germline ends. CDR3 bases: TGTGCCACCAGCAGATCCAAGGGGCGGTCTGAAGCTTTCTTT. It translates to CATSRSKGRSEAFF.